The present entry profiles one T cell receptor beta chain with its context. The data stem from a study of blood T cell repertoires in COVID-19. Overall study: Samples came from the United States, Italy and Spain, spanning acute and convalescent COVID-19.

Authors' processing steps: Amplification of reference gene primers was used by the study to estimate nucleated cell counts. Produced via immunoSEQ multiplex PCR; TCRdb's table is partial and in-frame only. From that table come the V and J calls and clone size; the DNA was used to work out D and trimming. The sample records around 120,000 clones, 75% to 90% being singletons. Enrolled through a virtual design, the participants were between about 18 and 100 years of age and came from under 30 US areas. Participants had their cohort set by participant-reported clinical history. The length of the CDR3 is 14 residues. V lost 2 bases and J 5 bases, leaving 15 bases between the germline ends. The germline CDR1 and CDR2 sequences are GTSNPN and SVGIG (reference sequence).

Sequencing used PBMCs or T cells enriched from blood (not recorded which). This TCR came from a woman aged 45-59 years who had recovered from COVID-19. The rearrangement uses TRBV30 and TRBJ2-5; D might be TRBD1 (5 bases). CDR3 DNA sequence: TGTGCCTGGAGTAGTTTAGGGGCTTTGGAGACCCAGTACTTC. It translates to CAWSSLGALETQYF.